What follows are 20 T cell receptor beta chains derived from one specimen sequenced in a study of T cell repertoires in cytomegalovirus infection. TCRdb redid the calling of the reads with MiXCR, one entry per CDR3 protein. This table holds 300,000 or so distinct CDR3 sequences, around 9.6% found once. Sequencing was carried out using PBMCs. Source of these receptors: a human donor in good health (CMV status not recorded). Some clones in this sample may be carry-over from other donors' samples.

This clonotype was found many times. The genes are TRBV12-5 and TRBJ2-5; no clear D. CDR1 is LGHNT and CDR2 is FRNRAP in the germline V gene. This CDR3 has 14 amino acids. V lost 1 base, J lost 2 bases, and 8 bases lay in between. DNA of the CDR3: TGTGCTAGTGGTTTGGGCGACGGACAAGAGACCCAGTACTTC. Translation gives CASGLGDGQETQYF.

This clonotype was seen many times. The J gene is TRBJ1-6, the V gene TRBV7-3; the D gene is possibly TRBD1 (5 bases). Germline CDR1 reads SGHTA; CDR2 reads FQGTGA. The length of the CDR3 is 16 residues. The V end was cut by 2 bases, the J end by 7 bases, with 15 bases between. As DNA, the CDR3 is TGTGCCAGCAGCTTACAGGGAGTGGTTGCCAATTCACCCCTCCACTTT. It codes for CASSLQGVVANSPLHF.

The table lists this clonotype with many counts. The chain is built from TRBV28 and TRBJ2-1; weak D call: TRBD1 (5 bases). V shed 3 bases and J shed 2 bases, with 8 bases lying between them. The CDR3 spans 14 residues. CDR1 and CDR2 (germline): MDHEN, SYDVKM. The CDR3 is CASSFVRAYNEQFF. Written as DNA, the CDR3 is TGTGCCAGCAGTTTTGTCAGGGCCTACAATGAGCAGTTCTTC.

This clonotype was detected many times. V gene TRBV10-3 combines with J gene TRBJ1-2, with D perhaps TRBD1 (5 bases). The CDR3 spans 13 residues. Germline values: CDR1 ENHRY, CDR2 SYGVKD. Trimming stripped 2 bases from V and 4 bases from J, with 8 bases between. CDR3 nucleotide sequence: TGTGCCATCAGTGAGAACGGGGGCTATGGCTACACCTTC. Translating it yields CAISENGGYGYTF.

This clonotype was recorded many times. The chain's CDR3 is CASSFIGTGDEAFF. The CDR3 DNA follows: TGCGCCAGCAGCTTTATCGGGACAGGTGATGAAGCTTTCTTT. V gene TRBV5-1 combines with J gene TRBJ1-1, with 8 bases matching TRBD1. Germline V CDR1 and CDR2: SGHRS, YFSETQ. Unmatched junction bases numbered 7, after V lost 2 bases and J lost 7 bases. The CDR3 is 14 residues long.

J is TRBJ2-7 and V is TRBV20-1; no reliable D call. V lost 1 base and J 7 bases, leaving 17 bases between the germline ends. This CDR3 region has 14 residues. Germline assignment: CDR1 DFQATT and CDR2 SNEGSKA (reference sequence). The chain's CDR3 is CSARVGPFMGEQYV. Here the CDR3 DNA reads TGCAGTGCTAGAGTTGGACCTTTTATGGGGGAGCAGTACGTC.

Only one count was recorded for this clonotype. The junction and the germline gene differ at one end; a read error may be behind it. J is TRBJ1-2 and V is TRBV7-9; no firm D call. The CDR3 contains 12 residues. Germline loops: CDR1 SEHNR, CDR2 FQNEAQ (reference sequence). The CDR3 region has the DNA TGTACCAGCAGCTTACGGAGCTATGGCTACACCTTC. This encodes CTSSLRSYGYTF.

This clonotype was counted many times. The rearrangement uses TRBV6-2 or TRBV6-3 and TRBJ2-1, with D possibly TRBD2 on 6 matching bases. This CDR3 spans 13 amino acids. Germline V gene lookup returns CDR1 MNHEY and CDR2 SVGEGT. V was shortened by 6 bases and J by 10 bases, with 16 bases between the two germline ends. The CDR3 reads CASSPLAPGEQFF. In nucleotides, the CDR3 is TGTGCCAGCAGCCCACTAGCCCCAGGGGAGCAGTTCTTC.

This clonotype was counted ten times or more. The CDR3 sequence: CASSLSRAPGLAGASLSYNEQFF. The CDR3 nucleotides are TGTGCCAGCAGTTTATCGCGTGCTCCGGGACTAGCGGGGGCCTCACTCTCCTACAATGAGCAGTTCTTC. The chain joins TRBV27 to TRBJ2-1, with 14 nucleotides matching TRBD2. CDR1 and CDR2 (germline): MNHEY, SMNVEV (reference sequence). V lost 0 bases to trimming and J lost 0 bases; unmatched junction nucleotides: 16. The CDR3 is made up of 23 amino acids.

This clonotype was detected a few times. This chain connects TRBV29-1 to TRBJ2-1; TRBD2 matches at 14 bases. This CDR3 has 15 residues. The trim removed 7 bases at V and 8 bases at J, leaving 10 bases unmatched. CDR1 and CDR2 from the germline V gene are SQVTM and ANQGSEA. Here the CDR3 reads CSAYPTSGGGHEQFF. The CDR3 DNA reads as TGCAGCGCCTACCCGACTAGCGGGGGGGGTCATGAGCAGTTCTTC.

This clonotype was observed at least ten times. The V call is TRBV4-3, the J call TRBJ1-1; D is uncertain. This CDR3 is built from 13 residues. The germline gives CDR1 LGHNA, CDR2 YSLEER. Trimming left V 0 bases short and J 7 bases short, with 9 bases between. CDR3 DNA: TGCGCCAGCAGCCAAGATTTGAGTATTGAAGCTTTCTTT. Translation: CASSQDLSIEAFF.

This clonotype was picked up many times. This chain joins TRBV27 and TRBJ2-3, with 10 bases aligning to TRBD1. V was pared by 5 bases and J by 6 bases, with 8 bases of the junction left unmatched. The CDR3 runs to 15 residues. From germline, CDR1 is MNHEY and CDR2 SMNVEV (reference sequence). The CDR3 sequence is CASSIGTGEADTQYF. CDR3 coding DNA: TGTGCCAGCAGTATCGGGACAGGGGAGGCGGATACGCAGTATTTT.

The rearrangement links TRBV7-9 to TRBJ2-3; D unresolved. Germline CDR1 and CDR2: SEHNR and FQNEAQ (reference sequence). This CDR3 has 15 amino acids. Deletions cut 5 bases from V and 5 bases from J, with 17 bases between. CDR3 region: CASSPRRVVVDTQYF. The CDR3 bases are TGTGCCAGCAGCCCACGAAGGGTTGTGGTAGATACGCAGTATTTT.

This clonotype was seen ten or more times. The chain carries TRBV19 and TRBJ2-7; D is undetermined. V was pared by 5 bases and J by 1 base, with 9 bases between. Germline V lookup: CDR1 LNHDA, CDR2 SQIVND (reference sequence). CDR3 length equals 13 residues. CDR3 protein: CASSPGRSYEQYF. The DNA of the CDR3 is TGTGCCAGTAGTCCGGGTAGGTCCTACGAGCAGTACTTC.

This clonotype was observed a handful of times. One end of the junction fails to match germline, which may point to a read error. The chain links TRBV5-4 to TRBJ1-1; 11 positions match TRBD1. CDR1 and CDR2 from the germline V gene are SGHNT and YYREEE (reference sequence). This CDR3 region has 12 residues. CDR3 in DNA: TGTGCCAGCAGCTTGGTTGGGACAGGGGGTCTCTTT. Its translation is CASSLVGTGGLF.

This clonotype was found many times. The V gene is TRBV10-3, the J gene TRBJ1-6, with D possibly being TRBD1 (6 bases). Trimming took 3 bases from V and 7 from J, leaving 10 bases between them. The germline CDR1 and CDR2 sequences are ENHRY and SYGVKD. The CDR3 has 14 amino acids. CDR3 amino acids: CAISEQGWNSPLHF. CDR3 nucleotides: TGTGCCATCAGTGAACAGGGATGGAATTCACCCCTCCACTTT.

This clonotype has ten or more counts. This chain joins TRBV20-1 and TRBJ1-5; no definite D call. V was clipped by 0 bases and J by 2 bases, with 14 bases between them. This CDR3 region has 16 residues. CDR1 is DFQATT and CDR2 is SNEGSKA in the germline V gene (reference sequence). The CDR3 DNA sequence: TGCAGTGCTAGAGATGAGCGGGTACGGGGCAATCAGCCCCAGCATTTT. It translates to CSARDERVRGNQPQHF.

V usage is TRBV27 and J usage is TRBJ2-7; no clear D gene. Trimming took 4 bases from V and 3 from J, leaving 10 bases between them. From germline, CDR1 is MNHEY and CDR2 SMNVEV (reference sequence). CDR3 length: 13 amino acids. The CDR3 bases are TGTGCCAGCAGTTCCAGGCTCCTCTACGAGCAGTACTTC. It specifies CASSSRLLYEQYF.

CDR3 protein: CASSPRLSPLHF. The DNA of the CDR3 is TGTGCCAGCTCACCACGACTTTCACCCCTCCACTTT. The J gene is TRBJ1-6, the V gene TRBV18; D call uncertain. Germline V gene sequence: CDR1 KGHSH, CDR2 LQKENI. This CDR3 is 12 amino acids long. The V end was cut by 1 base, the J end by 9 bases, with 4 bases between.

This clonotype was counted a few times. The chain links TRBV6-4 to TRBJ2-5; 7 bases agree with TRBD2. CDR1 is MRHNA and CDR2 is SNTAGT in the germline V gene. With V trimmed by 3 bases and J by 5 bases, 3 bases remained unmatched. The CDR3 loop spans 13 amino acids. The CDR3 reads CASSEGLWETQYF. Here the CDR3 DNA reads TGTGCCAGCAGTGAGGGACTATGGGAGACCCAGTACTTC.